The rows below give T cell receptor beta chains drawn from one sample of a study of T cell responses to AZD1222 COVID-19 vaccine. The repertoire was sequenced with immunoSEQ multiplex PCR; TCRdb's copy has only in-frame clones and lacks some. The sample contains tens of thousands of clones, roughly 86% of which appear only once. Sample: peripheral blood, taken 28 days after the second AZD1222 dose. The receptors shown here come from an adult who received the AZD1222 COVID-19 vaccine. Both conserved end residues are part of each CDR3. A D gene is named only where the DNA matches it firmly. Clone size is not always given. Where it is, it says once, few, many or a class for expanded clones.

clone_size: -; d_call: TRBD2; cdr3_length: 20; j_call: TRBJ2-1; v_call: TRBV7-7; cdr3_aa: CASSLLSGGTSGRSYNEQFF; cdr3_nt: TGTGCCAGCAGCTTACTGTCAGGTGGGACTAGCGGGAGGTCCTACAATGAGCAGTTCTTC
clone_size: -; d_call: -; cdr3_length: 13; j_call: TRBJ1-1; v_call: TRBV7-6; cdr3_aa: CASSLGVGAEAFF; cdr3_nt: TGTGCCAGCAGCTTAGGGGTGGGAGCTGAAGCTTTCTTT
clone_size: -; d_call: -; cdr3_length: 17; j_call: TRBJ1-5; v_call: TRBV28; cdr3_aa: CASRPNRGAGSNQPQHF; cdr3_nt: TGTGCCAGCAGACCCAATCGGGGGGCGGGAAGCAATCAGCCCCAGCATTTT
clone_size: -; d_call: TRBD1; cdr3_length: 16; j_call: TRBJ1-5; v_call: TRBV5-1; cdr3_aa: CASSLGTGVGNQPQHF; cdr3_nt: TGCGCCAGCAGCTTAGGGACAGGGGTGGGCAATCAGCCCCAGCATTTT
clone_size: -; d_call: TRBD1; cdr3_length: 15; j_call: TRBJ1-2; v_call: TRBV18; cdr3_aa: CASSQNEQGSYGYTF; cdr3_nt: TGTGCCAGCTCACAAAACGAACAGGGGAGCTATGGCTACACCTTC
clone_size: -; d_call: TRBD1; cdr3_length: 13; j_call: TRBJ1-6; v_call: TRBV7-9; cdr3_aa: CASRRDRNSPLHF; cdr3_nt: TGTGCCAGCAGACGGGACAGAAATTCACCCCTCCACTTT
clone_size: once; d_call: -; cdr3_length: 14; j_call: TRBJ1-1; v_call: TRBV29-1; cdr3_aa: CSVGAGDMNTEAFF; cdr3_nt: TGCAGCGTGGGAGCAGGGGACATGAACACTGAAGCTTTCTTT
clone_size: -; d_call: -; cdr3_length: 15; j_call: TRBJ1-5; v_call: TRBV28; cdr3_aa: CASSLYGRRNQPQHF; cdr3_nt: TGTGCCAGCAGTTTATACGGCCGGAGGAATCAGCCCCAGCATTTT
clone_size: -; d_call: -; cdr3_length: 16; j_call: TRBJ1-2; v_call: TRBV13; cdr3_aa: CASSPKTGVIHYGYTF; cdr3_nt: TGTGCCAGCAGCCCAAAGACCGGGGTGATCCACTATGGCTACACCTTC
clone_size: -; d_call: TRBD2; cdr3_length: 15; j_call: TRBJ2-3; v_call: TRBV19; cdr3_aa: CASKHGRAESDTQYF; cdr3_nt: TGCGCGAGTAAACACGGGAGGGCCGAATCAGATACGCAGTATTTT
clone_size: -; d_call: -; cdr3_length: 14; j_call: TRBJ2-7; v_call: TRBV7-8; cdr3_aa: CASSLGTALGEQYF; cdr3_nt: TGTGCCAGCAGCTTAGGGACAGCCCTCGGCGAGCAGTACTTC
clone_size: -; d_call: TRBD2; cdr3_length: 15; j_call: TRBJ2-7; v_call: TRBV5-1; cdr3_aa: CASSILAGGSYEQYF; cdr3_nt: TGCGCCAGCAGCATTCTAGCGGGAGGATCCTACGAGCAGTACTTC
clone_size: -; d_call: TRBD1; cdr3_length: 13; j_call: TRBJ1-4; v_call: TRBV29-1; cdr3_aa: CSGGQGAGEKLFF; cdr3_nt: TGCAGCGGTGGACAGGGGGCTGGGGAAAAACTGTTTTTT
clone_size: once; d_call: -; cdr3_length: 13; j_call: TRBJ2-1; v_call: TRBV5-4; cdr3_aa: CASSLGRIDEQFF; cdr3_nt: TGTGCCAGCAGCTTGGGCCGTATAGATGAGCAGTTCTTC
clone_size: -; d_call: TRBD1; cdr3_length: 17; j_call: TRBJ2-2; v_call: TRBV4-2; cdr3_aa: CASSQKNRGRVTGELFF; cdr3_nt: TGTGCCAGCAGCCAAAAAAACAGGGGGCGCGTCACCGGGGAGCTGTTTTTT
clone_size: -; d_call: -; cdr3_length: 16; j_call: TRBJ1-2; v_call: TRBV4-3; cdr3_aa: CASSQELLEAAYGYTF; cdr3_nt: TGCGCCAGCAGCCAAGAACTACTTGAGGCGGCCTATGGCTACACCTTC
clone_size: few; d_call: -; cdr3_length: 15; j_call: TRBJ1-4; v_call: TRBV4-1; cdr3_aa: CASSQEETLGEKLFF; cdr3_nt: TGCGCCAGCAGCCAAGAGGAGACCTTGGGTGAAAAACTGTTTTTT
clone_size: -; d_call: -; cdr3_length: 14; j_call: TRBJ2-4; v_call: TRBV7-2; cdr3_aa: CASSLGTAKNIQYF; cdr3_nt: TGTGCCAGCAGCTTAGGGACAGCCAAAAACATTCAGTACTTC
clone_size: -; d_call: -; cdr3_length: 13; j_call: TRBJ1-5; v_call: TRBV20-1; cdr3_aa: CSASSGSNQPQHF; cdr3_nt: TGCAGTGCTAGTTCTGGCAGCAACCAGCCCCAGCATTTT
clone_size: -; d_call: -; cdr3_length: 11; j_call: TRBJ2-4; v_call: TRBV29-1; cdr3_aa: CSGAAGNIQYF; cdr3_nt: TGCAGCGGCGCGGCTGGGAACATTCAGTACTTC
clone_size: -; d_call: -; cdr3_length: 15; j_call: TRBJ1-1; v_call: TRBV19; cdr3_aa: CASSTRGGRNTEAFF; cdr3_nt: TGTGCCAGTAGTACCCGGGGAGGGAGGAACACTGAAGCTTTCTTT
clone_size: -; d_call: -; cdr3_length: 15; j_call: TRBJ2-7; v_call: TRBV5-1; cdr3_aa: CASSLVPDGSYEQYF; cdr3_nt: TGCGCCAGCAGCTTGGTCCCCGACGGCTCCTACGAGCAGTACTTC
clone_size: -; d_call: -; cdr3_length: 12; j_call: TRBJ1-5; v_call: TRBV28; cdr3_aa: CASVPFGEPQHF; cdr3_nt: TGTGCCAGCGTCCCTTTTGGCGAGCCCCAGCATTTT
clone_size: -; d_call: TRBD2; cdr3_length: 17; j_call: TRBJ2-4; v_call: TRBV6-2/TRBV6-3; cdr3_aa: CASSSPQTSGRKNIQYF; cdr3_nt: TGTGCCAGCAGTTCTCCTCAGACTAGCGGGAGAAAAAACATTCAGTACTTC
clone_size: -; d_call: -; cdr3_length: 14; j_call: TRBJ1-1; v_call: TRBV2; cdr3_aa: CASSERGGSTEAFF; cdr3_nt: TGTGCCAGCAGTGAACGGGGAGGAAGCACTGAAGCTTTCTTT
clone_size: -; d_call: -; cdr3_length: 12; j_call: TRBJ1-2; v_call: TRBV3-1/TRBV3-2; cdr3_aa: CASSQAGVGYTF; cdr3_nt: TGTGCCAGCAGCCAAGCGGGGGTTGGCTACACCTTC
clone_size: -; d_call: TRBD1; cdr3_length: 14; j_call: TRBJ2-5; v_call: TRBV9; cdr3_aa: CASSGQGLGETQYF; cdr3_nt: TGTGCCAGCTCGGGACAGGGGCTTGGAGAGACCCAGTACTTC
clone_size: -; d_call: -; cdr3_length: 13; j_call: TRBJ1-2; v_call: TRBV2; cdr3_aa: CASSELRVYGYTF; cdr3_nt: TGTGCCAGCAGTGAGTTAAGGGTCTATGGCTACACCTTC
clone_size: once; d_call: TRBD2; cdr3_length: 15; j_call: TRBJ2-1; v_call: TRBV6-5; cdr3_aa: CASIRTSGRSNEQFF; cdr3_nt: TGTGCCAGCATCCGTACTAGCGGGAGAAGCAATGAGCAGTTCTTC
clone_size: -; d_call: -; cdr3_length: 13; j_call: TRBJ2-7; v_call: TRBV9; cdr3_aa: CASSVASDLEQYF; cdr3_nt: TGTGCCAGCAGCGTAGCTAGTGACCTTGAGCAGTACTTC
clone_size: -; d_call: TRBD2; cdr3_length: 15; j_call: TRBJ2-5; v_call: TRBV6-1; cdr3_aa: CASSELAGGQETQYF; cdr3_nt: TGTGCCAGCAGTGAACTAGCGGGAGGCCAAGAGACCCAGTACTTC
clone_size: -; d_call: TRBD1; cdr3_length: 16; j_call: TRBJ2-7; v_call: TRBV19; cdr3_aa: CASGSDRGPQPYEQYF; cdr3_nt: TGTGCCAGTGGGTCGGACAGGGGGCCGCAACCCTACGAGCAGTACTTC
clone_size: -; d_call: TRBD2; cdr3_length: 18; j_call: TRBJ2-3; v_call: TRBV7-8; cdr3_aa: CASSLVYQASGRLDTQYF; cdr3_nt: TGTGCCAGCAGCTTAGTTTATCAGGCTAGCGGGCGTTTAGATACGCAGTATTTT
clone_size: -; d_call: TRBD2; cdr3_length: 13; j_call: TRBJ2-7; v_call: TRBV5-6; cdr3_aa: CASSLSGAYEQYF; cdr3_nt: TGTGCCAGCAGCTTGAGCGGGGCATACGAGCAGTACTTC
clone_size: -; d_call: -; cdr3_length: 14; j_call: TRBJ2-2; v_call: TRBV29-1; cdr3_aa: CSVEGTPHTGELFF; cdr3_nt: TGCAGCGTTGAGGGGACTCCGCACACCGGGGAGCTGTTTTTT
clone_size: -; d_call: -; cdr3_length: 14; j_call: TRBJ1-1; v_call: TRBV6-6; cdr3_aa: CASSYSGGQVEAFF; cdr3_nt: TGTGCCAGCAGTTACTCTGGGGGGCAGGTTGAAGCTTTCTTT
clone_size: -; d_call: TRBD2; cdr3_length: 17; j_call: TRBJ2-1; v_call: TRBV27; cdr3_aa: CASSLVPGLADYNEQFF; cdr3_nt: TGTGCCAGCAGTTTAGTCCCGGGACTAGCGGATTACAATGAGCAGTTCTTC
clone_size: -; d_call: TRBD2; cdr3_length: 14; j_call: TRBJ2-7; v_call: TRBV19; cdr3_aa: CATPGRERSYEQYF; cdr3_nt: TGTGCCACCCCTGGGCGGGAGAGGTCCTACGAGCAGTACTTC
clone_size: -; d_call: TRBD2; cdr3_length: 16; j_call: TRBJ2-7; v_call: TRBV6-2/TRBV6-3; cdr3_aa: CASGLAGGNSPYEQYF; cdr3_nt: TGTGCCAGCGGCCTAGCGGGAGGGAATTCCCCCTACGAGCAGTACTTC
clone_size: -; d_call: -; cdr3_length: 16; j_call: TRBJ2-1; v_call: TRBV21-1; cdr3_aa: CASSKLPGMCYNEQFF; cdr3_nt: TGTGCCAGCAGCAAACTCCCAGGGATGTGCTACAATGAGCAGTTCTTC
clone_size: -; d_call: -; cdr3_length: 14; j_call: TRBJ1-1; v_call: TRBV5-1; cdr3_aa: CASSLQGSGTEAFF; cdr3_nt: TGCGCCAGCAGCTTACAGGGTAGTGGCACTGAAGCTTTCTTT
clone_size: once; d_call: -; cdr3_length: 15; j_call: TRBJ2-2; v_call: TRBV25-1; cdr3_aa: CASSEETANTGELFF; cdr3_nt: TGTGCCAGCAGTGAGGAGACAGCGAACACCGGGGAGCTGTTTTTT
clone_size: -; d_call: -; cdr3_length: 13; j_call: TRBJ1-5; v_call: TRBV12-5; cdr3_aa: CASGLGSNQPQHF; cdr3_nt: TGTGCTAGTGGTTTGGGCAGCAATCAGCCCCAGCATTTT